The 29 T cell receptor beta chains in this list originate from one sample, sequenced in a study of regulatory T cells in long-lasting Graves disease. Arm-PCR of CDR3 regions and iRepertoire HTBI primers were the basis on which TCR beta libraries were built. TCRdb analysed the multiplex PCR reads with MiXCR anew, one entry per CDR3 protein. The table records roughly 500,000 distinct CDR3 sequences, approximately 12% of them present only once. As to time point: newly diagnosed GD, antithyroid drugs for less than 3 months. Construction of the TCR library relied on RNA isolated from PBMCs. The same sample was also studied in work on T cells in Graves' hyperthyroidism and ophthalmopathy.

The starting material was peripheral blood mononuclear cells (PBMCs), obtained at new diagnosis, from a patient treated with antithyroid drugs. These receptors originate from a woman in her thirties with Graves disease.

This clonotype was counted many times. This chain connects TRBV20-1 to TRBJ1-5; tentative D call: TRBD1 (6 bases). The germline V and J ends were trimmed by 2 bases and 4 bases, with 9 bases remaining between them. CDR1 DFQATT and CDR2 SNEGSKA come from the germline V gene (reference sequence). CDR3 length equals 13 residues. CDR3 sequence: CSARRQANQPQHF. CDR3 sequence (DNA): TGCAGTGCTAGACGACAGGCTAATCAGCCCCAGCATTTT.

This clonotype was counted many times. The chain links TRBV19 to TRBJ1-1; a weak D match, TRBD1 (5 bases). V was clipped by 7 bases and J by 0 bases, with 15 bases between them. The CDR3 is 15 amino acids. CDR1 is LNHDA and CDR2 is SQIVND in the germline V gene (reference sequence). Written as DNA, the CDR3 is TGTGCCAGTACCTCGGGACGGCTCATGAACACTGAAGCTTTCTTT. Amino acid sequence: CASTSGRLMNTEAFF.

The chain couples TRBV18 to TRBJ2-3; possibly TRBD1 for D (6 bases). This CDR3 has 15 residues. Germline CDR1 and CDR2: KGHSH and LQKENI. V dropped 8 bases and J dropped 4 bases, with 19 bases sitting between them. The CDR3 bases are TGTGCCAGCGCCGGCGGGCAGGGGCCTCCAGATACGCAGTATTTT. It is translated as CASAGGQGPPDTQYF.

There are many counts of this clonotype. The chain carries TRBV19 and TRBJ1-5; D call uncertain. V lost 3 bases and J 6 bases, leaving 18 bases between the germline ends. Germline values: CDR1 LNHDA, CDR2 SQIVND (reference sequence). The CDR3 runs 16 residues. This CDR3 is CASSIYLKVRGQPQHF. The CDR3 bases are TGTGCCAGTAGTATTTACCTCAAGGTCCGTGGTCAGCCCCAGCATTTT.

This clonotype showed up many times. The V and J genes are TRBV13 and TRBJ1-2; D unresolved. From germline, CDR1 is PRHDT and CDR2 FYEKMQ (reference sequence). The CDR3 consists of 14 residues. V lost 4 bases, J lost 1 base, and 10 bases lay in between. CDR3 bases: TGTGCCAGCAGCTCGGACGTCGATAACTATGGCTACACCTTC. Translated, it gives CASSSDVDNYGYTF.

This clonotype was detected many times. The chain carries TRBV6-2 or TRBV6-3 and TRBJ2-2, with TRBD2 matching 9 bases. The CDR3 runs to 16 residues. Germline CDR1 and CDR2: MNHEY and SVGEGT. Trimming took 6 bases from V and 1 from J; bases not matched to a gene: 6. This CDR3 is CASSQQLAGNTGELFF. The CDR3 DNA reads TGTGCCAGCAGCCAACAACTAGCGGGGAACACCGGGGAGCTGTTTTTT.

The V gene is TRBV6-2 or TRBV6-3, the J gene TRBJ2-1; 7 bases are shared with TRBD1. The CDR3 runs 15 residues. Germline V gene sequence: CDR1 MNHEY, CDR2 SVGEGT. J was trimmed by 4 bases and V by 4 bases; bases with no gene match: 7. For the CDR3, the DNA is TGTGCCAGCAGTTTCGCCACAGGGGTTTACAATGAGCAGTTCTTC. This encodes CASSFATGVYNEQFF.

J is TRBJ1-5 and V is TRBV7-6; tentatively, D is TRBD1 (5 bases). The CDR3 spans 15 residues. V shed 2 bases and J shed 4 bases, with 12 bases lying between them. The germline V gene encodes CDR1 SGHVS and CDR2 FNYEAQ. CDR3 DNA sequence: TGTGCCAGCAGCTTATATCCAGGGAATAATCAGCCCCAGCATTTT. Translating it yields CASSLYPGNNQPQHF.

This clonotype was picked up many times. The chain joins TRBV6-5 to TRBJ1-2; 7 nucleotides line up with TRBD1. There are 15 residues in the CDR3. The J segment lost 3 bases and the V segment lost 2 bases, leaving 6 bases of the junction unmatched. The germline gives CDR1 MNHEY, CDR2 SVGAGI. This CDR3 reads CASSYEQGKDYGYTF. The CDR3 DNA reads TGTGCCAGCAGTTACGAACAGGGGAAGGACTATGGCTACACCTTC.

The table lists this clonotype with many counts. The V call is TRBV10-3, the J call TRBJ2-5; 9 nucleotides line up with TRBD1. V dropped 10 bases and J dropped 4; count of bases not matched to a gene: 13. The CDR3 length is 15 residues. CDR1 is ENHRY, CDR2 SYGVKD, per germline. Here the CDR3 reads CASSDRGGVGETQYF. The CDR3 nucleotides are TGTGCCAGCTCGGACAGGGGAGGAGTGGGAGAGACCCAGTACTTC.

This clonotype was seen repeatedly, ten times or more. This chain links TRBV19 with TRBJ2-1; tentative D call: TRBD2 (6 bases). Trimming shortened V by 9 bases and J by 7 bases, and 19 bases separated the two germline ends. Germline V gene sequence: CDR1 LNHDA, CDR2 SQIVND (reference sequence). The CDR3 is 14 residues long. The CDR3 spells CARCAGMGLNEQFF. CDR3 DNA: TGTGCCAGATGTGCGGGAATGGGGTTGAATGAGCAGTTCTTC. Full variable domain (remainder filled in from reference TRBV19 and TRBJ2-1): DGGITQSPKYLFRKEGQNVTLSCEQNLNHDAMYWYRQDPGQGLRLIYYSQIVNDFQKGDIAEGYSVSREKKESFPLTVTSAQKNPTAFYLCARCAGMGLNEQFFGPGTRLTVL.

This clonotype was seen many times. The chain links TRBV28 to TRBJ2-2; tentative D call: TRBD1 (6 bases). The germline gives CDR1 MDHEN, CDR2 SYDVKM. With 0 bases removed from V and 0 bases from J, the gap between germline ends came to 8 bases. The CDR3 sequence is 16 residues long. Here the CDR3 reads CASSLWGAANTGELFF. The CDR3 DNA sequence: TGTGCCAGCAGTTTATGGGGGGCTGCGAACACCGGGGAGCTGTTTTTT.

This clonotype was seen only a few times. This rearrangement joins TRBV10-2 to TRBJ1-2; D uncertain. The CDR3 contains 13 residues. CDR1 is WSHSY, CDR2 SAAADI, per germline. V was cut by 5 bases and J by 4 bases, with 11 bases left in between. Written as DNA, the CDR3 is TGCGCCAGCAGTTTCGACACACCCTATGGCTACACCTTC. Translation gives CASSFDTPYGYTF.

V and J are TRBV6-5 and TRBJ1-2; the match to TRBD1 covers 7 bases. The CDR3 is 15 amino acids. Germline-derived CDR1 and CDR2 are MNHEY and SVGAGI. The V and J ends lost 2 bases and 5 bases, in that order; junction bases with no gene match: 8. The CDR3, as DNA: TGTGCCAGCAGTTACGTTAGGGGGCTCGGATATGGCTACACCTTC. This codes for CASSYVRGLGYGYTF.

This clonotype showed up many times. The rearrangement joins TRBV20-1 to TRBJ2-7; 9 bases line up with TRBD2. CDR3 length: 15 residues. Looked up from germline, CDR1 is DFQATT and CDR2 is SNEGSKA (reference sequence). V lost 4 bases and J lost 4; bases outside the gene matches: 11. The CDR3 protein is CSANPGAGGPYEQYF. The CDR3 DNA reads TGCAGTGCTAACCCCGGGGCGGGGGGGCCATACGAGCAGTACTTC.

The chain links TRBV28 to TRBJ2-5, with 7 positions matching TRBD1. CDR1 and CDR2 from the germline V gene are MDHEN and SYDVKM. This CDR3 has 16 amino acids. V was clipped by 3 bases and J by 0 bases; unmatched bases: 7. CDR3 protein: CASSFVTGANQETQYF. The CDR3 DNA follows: TGTGCCAGCAGTTTCGTAACAGGGGCCAACCAAGAGACCCAGTACTTC.

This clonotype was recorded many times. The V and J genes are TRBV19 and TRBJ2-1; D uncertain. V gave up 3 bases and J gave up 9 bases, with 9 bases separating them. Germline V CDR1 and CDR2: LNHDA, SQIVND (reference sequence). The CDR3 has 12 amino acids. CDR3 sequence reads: CASSINRGEQFF. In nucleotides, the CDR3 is TGTGCCAGTAGTATTAATAGAGGTGAGCAGTTCTTC.

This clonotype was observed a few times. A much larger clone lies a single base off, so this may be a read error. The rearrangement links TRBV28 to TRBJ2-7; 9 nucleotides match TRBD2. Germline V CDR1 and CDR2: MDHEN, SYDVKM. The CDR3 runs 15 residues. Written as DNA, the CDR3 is TGTGCCAGCAGTTTCGTAGCGGGAGAGACCTACGAGCAGGACTTC. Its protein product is CASSFVAGETYEQDF.

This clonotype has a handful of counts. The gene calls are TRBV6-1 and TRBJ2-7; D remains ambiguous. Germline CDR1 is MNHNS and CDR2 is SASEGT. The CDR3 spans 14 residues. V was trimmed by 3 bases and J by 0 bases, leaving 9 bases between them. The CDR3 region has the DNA TGTGCCAGCAGTGATCCAGGAATCTCCTACGAGCAGTACTTC. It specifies CASSDPGISYEQYF.

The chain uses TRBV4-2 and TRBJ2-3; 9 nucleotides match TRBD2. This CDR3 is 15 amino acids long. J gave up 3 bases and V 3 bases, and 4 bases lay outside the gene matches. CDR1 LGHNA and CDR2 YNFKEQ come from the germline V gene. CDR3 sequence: CASSHKREATDTQYF. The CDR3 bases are TGTGCCAGCAGCCATAAGCGGGAGGCGACAGATACGCAGTATTTT.

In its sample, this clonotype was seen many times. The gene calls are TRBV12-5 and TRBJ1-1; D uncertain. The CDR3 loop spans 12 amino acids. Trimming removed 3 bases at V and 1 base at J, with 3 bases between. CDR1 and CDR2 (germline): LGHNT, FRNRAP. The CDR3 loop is CASGLPNTEAFF. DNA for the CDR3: TGTGCTAGTGGTTTACCGAACACTGAAGCTTTCTTT.

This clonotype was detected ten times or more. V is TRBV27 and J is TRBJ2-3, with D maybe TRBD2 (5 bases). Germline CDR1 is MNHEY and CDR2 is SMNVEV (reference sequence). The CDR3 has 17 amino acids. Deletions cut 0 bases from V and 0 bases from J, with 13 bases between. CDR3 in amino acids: CASSLSRTSTSTDTQYF. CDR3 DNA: TGTGCCAGCAGTTTATCAAGGACTTCAACTAGCACAGATACGCAGTATTTT.

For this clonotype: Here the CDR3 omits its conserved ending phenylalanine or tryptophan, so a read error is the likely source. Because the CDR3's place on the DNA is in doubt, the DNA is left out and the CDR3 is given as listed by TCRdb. CDR3: CASSNQGVFSYEQYL. The rearrangement uses TRBV28 and TRBJ2-3; the table's D call of TRBD1 was not tested on the DNA. In germline, CDR1 is MDHEN, CDR2 SYDVKM. From its first to its last residue, the CDR3 has 15 amino acids.

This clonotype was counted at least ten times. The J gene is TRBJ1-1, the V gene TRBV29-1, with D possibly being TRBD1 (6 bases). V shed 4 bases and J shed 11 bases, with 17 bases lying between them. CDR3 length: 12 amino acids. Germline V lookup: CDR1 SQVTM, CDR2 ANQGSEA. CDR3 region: CSVGDILKKAFF. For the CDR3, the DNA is TGCAGCGTTGGGGACATTCTCAAGAAGGCTTTCTTT. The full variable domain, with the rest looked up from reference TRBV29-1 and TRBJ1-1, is SAVISQKPSRDICQRGTSLTIQCQVDSQVTMMFWYRQQPGQSLTLIATANQGSEATYESGFVIDKFPISRPNLTFSTLTVSNMSPEDSSIYLCSVGDILKKAFFGQGTRLTVV.

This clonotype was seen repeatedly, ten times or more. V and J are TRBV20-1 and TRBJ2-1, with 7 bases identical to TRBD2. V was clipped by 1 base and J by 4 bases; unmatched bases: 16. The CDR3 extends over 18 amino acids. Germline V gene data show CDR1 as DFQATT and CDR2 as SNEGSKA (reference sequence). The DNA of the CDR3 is TGCAGTGCTAGAGGCCATAAAGGTGCGGGAGTGTCTTACAATGAGCAGTTCTTC. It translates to CSARGHKGAGVSYNEQFF.

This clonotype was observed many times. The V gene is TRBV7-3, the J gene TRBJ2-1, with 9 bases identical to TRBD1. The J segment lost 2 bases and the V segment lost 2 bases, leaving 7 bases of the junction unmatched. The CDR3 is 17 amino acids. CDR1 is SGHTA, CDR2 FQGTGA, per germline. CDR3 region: CASSLGQGRYTYNEQFF. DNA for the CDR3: TGTGCCAGCAGCTTAGGACAGGGGAGGTACACCTACAATGAGCAGTTCTTC.

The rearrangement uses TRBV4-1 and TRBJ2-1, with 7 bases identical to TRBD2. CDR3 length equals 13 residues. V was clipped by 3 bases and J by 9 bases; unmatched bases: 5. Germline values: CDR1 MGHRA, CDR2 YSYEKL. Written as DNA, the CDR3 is TGCGCCAGCAGCCAGATTAGCGGGCCTGAGCAGTTCTTC. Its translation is CASSQISGPEQFF.

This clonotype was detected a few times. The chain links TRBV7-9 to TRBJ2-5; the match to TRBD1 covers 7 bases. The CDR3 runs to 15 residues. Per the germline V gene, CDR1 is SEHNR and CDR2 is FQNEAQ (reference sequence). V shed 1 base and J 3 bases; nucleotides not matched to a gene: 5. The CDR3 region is CASSLEGTVKETQYF. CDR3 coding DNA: TGTGCCAGCAGCTTAGAAGGGACAGTTAAAGAGACCCAGTACTTC.

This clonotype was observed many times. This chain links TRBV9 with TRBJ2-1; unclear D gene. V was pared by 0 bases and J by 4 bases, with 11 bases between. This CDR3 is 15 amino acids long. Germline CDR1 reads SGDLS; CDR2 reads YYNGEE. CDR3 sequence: CASSVAATLYNEQFF. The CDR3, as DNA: TGTGCCAGCAGCGTAGCGGCTACTTTGTACAATGAGCAGTTCTTC.